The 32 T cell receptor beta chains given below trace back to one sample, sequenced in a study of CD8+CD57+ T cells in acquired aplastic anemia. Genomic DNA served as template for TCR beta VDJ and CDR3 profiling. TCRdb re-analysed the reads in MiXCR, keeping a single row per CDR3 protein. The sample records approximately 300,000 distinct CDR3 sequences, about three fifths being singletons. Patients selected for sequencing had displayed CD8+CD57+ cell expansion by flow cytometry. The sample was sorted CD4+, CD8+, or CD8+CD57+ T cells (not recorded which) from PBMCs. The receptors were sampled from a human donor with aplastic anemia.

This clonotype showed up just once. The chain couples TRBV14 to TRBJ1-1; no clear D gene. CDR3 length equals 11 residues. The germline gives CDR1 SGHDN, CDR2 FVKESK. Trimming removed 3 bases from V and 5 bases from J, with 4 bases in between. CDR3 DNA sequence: TGTGCCAGCAGCCATGGGACTGAAGCTTTCTTT. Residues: CASSHGTEAFF.

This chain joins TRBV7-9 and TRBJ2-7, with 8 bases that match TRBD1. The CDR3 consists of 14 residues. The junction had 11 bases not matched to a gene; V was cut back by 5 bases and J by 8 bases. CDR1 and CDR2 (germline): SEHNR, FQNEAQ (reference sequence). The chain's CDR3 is CASSGGGGQGQQYF. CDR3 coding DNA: TGTGCCAGCAGCGGAGGGGGAGGACAGGGCCAGCAGTACTTC. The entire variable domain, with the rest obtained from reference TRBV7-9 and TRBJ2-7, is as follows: DTGVSQNPRHKITKRGQNVTFRCDPISEHNRLYWYRQTLGQGPEFLTYFQNEAQLEKSRLLSDRFSAERPKGSFSTLEIQRTEQGDSAMYLCASSGGGGQGQQYFGPGTRLTVT.

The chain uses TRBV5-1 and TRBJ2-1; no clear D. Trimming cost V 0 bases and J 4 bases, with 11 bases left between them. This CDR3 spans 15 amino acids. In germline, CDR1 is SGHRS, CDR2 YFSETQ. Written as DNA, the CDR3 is TGCGCCAGCAGCTTGGCGAACTTGGGTTACAATGAGCAGTTCTTC. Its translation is CASSLANLGYNEQFF.

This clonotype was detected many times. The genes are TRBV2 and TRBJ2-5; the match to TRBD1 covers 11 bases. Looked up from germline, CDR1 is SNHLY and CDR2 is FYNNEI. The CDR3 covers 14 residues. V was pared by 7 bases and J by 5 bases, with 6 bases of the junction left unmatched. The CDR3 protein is CASTGQGARETQYF. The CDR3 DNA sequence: TGTGCCAGCACAGGACAGGGGGCCCGGGAGACCCAGTACTTC. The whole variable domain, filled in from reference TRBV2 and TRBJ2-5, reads EPEVTQTPSHQVTQMGQEVILRCVPISNHLYFYWYRQILGQKVEFLVSFYNNEISEKSEIFDDQFSVERPDGSNFTLKIRSTKLEDSAMYFCASTGQGARETQYFGPGTRLLVL.

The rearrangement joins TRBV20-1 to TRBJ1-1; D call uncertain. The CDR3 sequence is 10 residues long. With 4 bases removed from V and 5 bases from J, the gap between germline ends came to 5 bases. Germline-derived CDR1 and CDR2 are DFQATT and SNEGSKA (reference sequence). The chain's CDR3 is CSAKDTEAFF. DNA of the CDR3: TGCAGTGCTAAGGATACTGAAGCTTTCTTT.

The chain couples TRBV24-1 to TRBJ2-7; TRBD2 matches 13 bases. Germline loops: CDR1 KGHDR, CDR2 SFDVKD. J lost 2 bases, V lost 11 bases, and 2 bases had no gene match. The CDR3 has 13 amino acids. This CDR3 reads CARGLAGAYEQYF. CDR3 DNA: TGTGCCAGAGGACTAGCGGGAGCCTACGAGCAGTACTTC.

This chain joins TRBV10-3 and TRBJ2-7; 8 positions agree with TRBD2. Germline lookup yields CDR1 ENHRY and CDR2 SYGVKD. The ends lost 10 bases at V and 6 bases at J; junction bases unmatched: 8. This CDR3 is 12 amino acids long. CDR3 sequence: CASGGLAAEQYF. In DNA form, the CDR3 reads TGTGCCAGCGGCGGACTAGCCGCCGAGCAGTACTTC.

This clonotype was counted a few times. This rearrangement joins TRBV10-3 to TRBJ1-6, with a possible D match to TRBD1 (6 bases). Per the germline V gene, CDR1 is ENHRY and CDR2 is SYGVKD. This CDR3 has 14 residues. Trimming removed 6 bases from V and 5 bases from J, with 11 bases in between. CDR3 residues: CAIRAGDNNSPLHF. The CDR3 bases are TGTGCCATCAGGGCAGGGGACAATAATTCACCCCTCCACTTT.

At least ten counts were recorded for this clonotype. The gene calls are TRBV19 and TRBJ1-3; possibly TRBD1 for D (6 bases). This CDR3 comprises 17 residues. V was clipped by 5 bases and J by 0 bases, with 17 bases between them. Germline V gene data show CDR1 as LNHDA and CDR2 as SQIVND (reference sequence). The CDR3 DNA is TGTGCCAGTAGTCAAGGGACACTGCCTTTCTCTGGAAACACCATATATTTT. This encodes CASSQGTLPFSGNTIYF.

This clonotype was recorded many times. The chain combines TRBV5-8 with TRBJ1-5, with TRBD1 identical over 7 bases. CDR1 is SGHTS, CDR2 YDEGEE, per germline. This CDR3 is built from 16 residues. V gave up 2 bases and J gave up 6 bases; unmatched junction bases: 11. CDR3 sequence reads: CASSFILVQGSQPQHF. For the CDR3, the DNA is TGTGCCAGCAGCTTCATATTGGTACAGGGGAGTCAGCCCCAGCATTTT. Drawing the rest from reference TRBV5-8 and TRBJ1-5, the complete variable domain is EAGVTQSPTHLIKTRGQQATLRCSPISGHTSVYWYQQALGLGLQFLLWYDEGEERNRGNFPPRFSGRQFPNYSSELNVNALELEDSALYLCASSFILVQGSQPQHFGDGTRLSIL.

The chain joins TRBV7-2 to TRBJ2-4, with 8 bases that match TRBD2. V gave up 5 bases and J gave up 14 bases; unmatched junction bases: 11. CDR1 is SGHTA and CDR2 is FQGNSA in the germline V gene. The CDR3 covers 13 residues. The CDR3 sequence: CASSDGLAGKKYF. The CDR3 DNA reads TGTGCCAGCAGCGACGGGCTAGCGGGTAAGAAGTACTTC.

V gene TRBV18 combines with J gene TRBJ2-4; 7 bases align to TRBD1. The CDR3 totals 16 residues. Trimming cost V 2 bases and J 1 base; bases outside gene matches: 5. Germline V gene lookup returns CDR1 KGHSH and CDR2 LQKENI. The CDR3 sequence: CASSPSRGQAKNIQYF. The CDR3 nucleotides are TGTGCCAGCTCACCATCGAGGGGGCAGGCCAAAAACATTCAGTACTTC.

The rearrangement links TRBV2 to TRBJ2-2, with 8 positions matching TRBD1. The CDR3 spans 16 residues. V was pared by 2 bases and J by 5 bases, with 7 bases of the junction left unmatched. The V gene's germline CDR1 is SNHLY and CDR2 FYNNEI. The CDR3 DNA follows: TGTGCCAGCAGTGAAAGAGGCAGGGGGCTGACCGGGGAGCTGTTTTTT. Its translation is CASSERGRGLTGELFF.

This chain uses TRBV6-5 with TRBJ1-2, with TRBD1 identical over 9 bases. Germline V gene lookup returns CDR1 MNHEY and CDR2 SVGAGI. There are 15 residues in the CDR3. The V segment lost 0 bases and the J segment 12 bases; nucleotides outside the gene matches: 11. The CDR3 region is CASSYSGQGSPGNTF. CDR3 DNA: TGTGCCAGCAGTTACTCGGGACAGGGAAGTCCCGGAAACACCTTC.

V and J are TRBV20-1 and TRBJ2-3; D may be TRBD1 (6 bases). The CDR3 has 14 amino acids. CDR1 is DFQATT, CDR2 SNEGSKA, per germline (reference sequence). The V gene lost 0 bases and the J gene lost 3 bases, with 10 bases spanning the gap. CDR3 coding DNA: TGCAGTGCTAGAGATCAGGGGAAGACAGATACGCAGTATTTT. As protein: CSARDQGKTDTQYF.

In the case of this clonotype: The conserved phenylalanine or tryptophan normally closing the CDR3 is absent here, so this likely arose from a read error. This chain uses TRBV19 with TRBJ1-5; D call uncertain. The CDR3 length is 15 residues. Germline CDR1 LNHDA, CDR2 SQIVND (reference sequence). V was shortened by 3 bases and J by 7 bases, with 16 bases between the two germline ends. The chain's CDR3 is CASSIDPGPRQPQHL. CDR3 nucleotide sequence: TGTGCCAGTAGTATTGATCCGGGTCCACGGCAGCCCCAGCATCTT.

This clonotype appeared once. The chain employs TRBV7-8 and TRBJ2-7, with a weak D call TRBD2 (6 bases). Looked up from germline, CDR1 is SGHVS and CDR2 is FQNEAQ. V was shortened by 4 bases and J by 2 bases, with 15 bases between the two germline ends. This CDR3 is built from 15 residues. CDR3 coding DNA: TGTGCCAGCAGCTCGGGAGCAGGAACAACCTACGAGCAGTACTTC. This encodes CASSSGAGTTYEQYF.

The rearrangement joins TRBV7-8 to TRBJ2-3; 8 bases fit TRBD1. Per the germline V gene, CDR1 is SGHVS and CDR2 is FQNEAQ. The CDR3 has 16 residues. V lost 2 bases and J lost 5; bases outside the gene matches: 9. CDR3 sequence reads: CASSLNPGTGGDTQYF. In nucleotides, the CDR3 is TGTGCCAGCAGCTTAAACCCCGGGACAGGTGGAGATACGCAGTATTTT.

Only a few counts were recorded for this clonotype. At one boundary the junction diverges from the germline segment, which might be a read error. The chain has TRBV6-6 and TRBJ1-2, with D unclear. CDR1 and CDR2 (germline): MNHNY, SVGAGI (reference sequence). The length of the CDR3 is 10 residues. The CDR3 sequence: CASLNDGYTF. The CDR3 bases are TGTGCCAGCCTTAACGATGGCTACACCTTC.

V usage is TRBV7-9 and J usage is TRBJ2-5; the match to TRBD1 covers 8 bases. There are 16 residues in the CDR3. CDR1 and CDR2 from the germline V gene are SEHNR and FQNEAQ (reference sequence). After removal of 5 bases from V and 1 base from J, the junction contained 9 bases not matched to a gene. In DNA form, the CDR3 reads TGTGCCAGCAGCCCTAAAGGGACAGGCCCCCAAGAGACCCAGTACTTC. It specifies CASSPKGTGPQETQYF. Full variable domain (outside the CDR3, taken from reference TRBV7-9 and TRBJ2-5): DTGVSQNPRHKITKRGQNVTFRCDPISEHNRLYWYRQTLGQGPEFLTYFQNEAQLEKSRLLSDRFSAERPKGSFSTLEIQRTEQGDSAMYLCASSPKGTGPQETQYFGPGTRLLVL.

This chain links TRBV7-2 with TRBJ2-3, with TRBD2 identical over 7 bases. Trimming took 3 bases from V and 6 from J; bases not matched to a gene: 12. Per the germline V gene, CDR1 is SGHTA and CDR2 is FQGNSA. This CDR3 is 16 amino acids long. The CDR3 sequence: CASSFYLWTGGDTQYF. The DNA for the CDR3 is TGTGCCAGCAGCTTCTACCTTTGGACGGGAGGTGATACGCAGTATTTT.

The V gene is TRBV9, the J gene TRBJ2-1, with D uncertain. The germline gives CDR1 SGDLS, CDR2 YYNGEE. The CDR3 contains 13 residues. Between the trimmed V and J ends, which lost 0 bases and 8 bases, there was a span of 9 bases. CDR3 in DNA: TGTGCCAGCAGCGTAGCTACAAGCTATGAGCAGTTCTTC. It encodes CASSVATSYEQFF.

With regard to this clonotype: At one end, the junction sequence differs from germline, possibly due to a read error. CDR3 coding DNA: TGTGCCAGCAGTCGACCCTCGGGGGTCACTGAAGCTTTCTTT. Translated: CASSRPSGVTEAFF. V gene TRBV10-3 combines with J gene TRBJ1-1; a weak D match, TRBD1 (5 bases). CDR1 is ENHRY, CDR2 SYGVKD, per germline. This CDR3 has 14 residues.

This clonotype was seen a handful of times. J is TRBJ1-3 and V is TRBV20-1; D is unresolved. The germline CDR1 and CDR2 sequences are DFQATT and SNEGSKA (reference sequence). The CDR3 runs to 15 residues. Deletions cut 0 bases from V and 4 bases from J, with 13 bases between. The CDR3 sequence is CSARDPRQEGNTIYF. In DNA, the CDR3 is TGCAGTGCTAGAGACCCCCGCCAGGAGGGAAACACCATATATTTT.

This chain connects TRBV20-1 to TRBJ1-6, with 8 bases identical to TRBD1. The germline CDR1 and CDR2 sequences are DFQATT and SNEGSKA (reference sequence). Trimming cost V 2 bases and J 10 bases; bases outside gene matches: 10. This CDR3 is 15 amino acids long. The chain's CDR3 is CSARTIYRGTSPLHF. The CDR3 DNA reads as TGCAGTGCTAGAACTATTTACAGGGGGACATCACCCCTCCACTTT.

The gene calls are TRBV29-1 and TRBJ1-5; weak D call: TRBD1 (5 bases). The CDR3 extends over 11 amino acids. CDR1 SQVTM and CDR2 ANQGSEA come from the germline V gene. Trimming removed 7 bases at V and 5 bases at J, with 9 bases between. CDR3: CSAGTDQPQHF. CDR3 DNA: TGCAGCGCTGGGACGGATCAGCCCCAGCATTTT.

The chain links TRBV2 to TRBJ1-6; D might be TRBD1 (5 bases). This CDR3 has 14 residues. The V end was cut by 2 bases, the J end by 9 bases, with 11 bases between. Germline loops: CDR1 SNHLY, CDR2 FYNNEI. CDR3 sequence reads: CASSELAGGSPLHF. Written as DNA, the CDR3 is TGTGCCAGCAGTGAATTGGCGGGGGGTTCACCCCTCCACTTT.

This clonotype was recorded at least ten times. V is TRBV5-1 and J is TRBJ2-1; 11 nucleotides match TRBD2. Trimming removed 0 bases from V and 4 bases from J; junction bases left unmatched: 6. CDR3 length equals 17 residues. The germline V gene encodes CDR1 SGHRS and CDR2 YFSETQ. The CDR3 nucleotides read TGCGCCAGCAGCTTGGTTCCTAGCGGGAGGACTTACAATGAGCAGTTCTTC. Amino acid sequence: CASSLVPSGRTYNEQFF.

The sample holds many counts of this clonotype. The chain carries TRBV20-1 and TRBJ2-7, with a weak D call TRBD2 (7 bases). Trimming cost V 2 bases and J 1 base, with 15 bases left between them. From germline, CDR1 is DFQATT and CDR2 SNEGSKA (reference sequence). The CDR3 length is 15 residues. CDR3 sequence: CSARMGGASSYEQYF. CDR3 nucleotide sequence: TGCAGTGCTAGAATGGGGGGGGCCTCTTCCTACGAGCAGTACTTC.

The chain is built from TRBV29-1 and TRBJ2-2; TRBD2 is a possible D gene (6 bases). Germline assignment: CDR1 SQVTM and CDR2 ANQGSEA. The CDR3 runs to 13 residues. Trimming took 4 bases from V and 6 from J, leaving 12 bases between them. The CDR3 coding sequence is TGCAGCGTTGGCGGGACGTTCGCCGGGGAGCTGTTTTTT. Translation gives CSVGGTFAGELFF.

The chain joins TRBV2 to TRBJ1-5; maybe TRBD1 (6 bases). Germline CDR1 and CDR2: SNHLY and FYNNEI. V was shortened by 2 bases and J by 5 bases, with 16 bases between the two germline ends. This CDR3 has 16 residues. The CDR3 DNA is TGTGCCAGCAGTGAACTAAGTCCACAGGGAGATCAGCCCCAGCATTTT. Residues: CASSELSPQGDQPQHF.

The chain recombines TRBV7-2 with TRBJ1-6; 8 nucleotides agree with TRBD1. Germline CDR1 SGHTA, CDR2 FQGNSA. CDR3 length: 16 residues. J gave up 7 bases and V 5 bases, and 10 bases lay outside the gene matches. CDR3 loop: CASSARTGSTNSPLHF. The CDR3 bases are TGTGCCAGCAGCGCCCGGACAGGGTCTACCAATTCACCCCTCCACTTT.